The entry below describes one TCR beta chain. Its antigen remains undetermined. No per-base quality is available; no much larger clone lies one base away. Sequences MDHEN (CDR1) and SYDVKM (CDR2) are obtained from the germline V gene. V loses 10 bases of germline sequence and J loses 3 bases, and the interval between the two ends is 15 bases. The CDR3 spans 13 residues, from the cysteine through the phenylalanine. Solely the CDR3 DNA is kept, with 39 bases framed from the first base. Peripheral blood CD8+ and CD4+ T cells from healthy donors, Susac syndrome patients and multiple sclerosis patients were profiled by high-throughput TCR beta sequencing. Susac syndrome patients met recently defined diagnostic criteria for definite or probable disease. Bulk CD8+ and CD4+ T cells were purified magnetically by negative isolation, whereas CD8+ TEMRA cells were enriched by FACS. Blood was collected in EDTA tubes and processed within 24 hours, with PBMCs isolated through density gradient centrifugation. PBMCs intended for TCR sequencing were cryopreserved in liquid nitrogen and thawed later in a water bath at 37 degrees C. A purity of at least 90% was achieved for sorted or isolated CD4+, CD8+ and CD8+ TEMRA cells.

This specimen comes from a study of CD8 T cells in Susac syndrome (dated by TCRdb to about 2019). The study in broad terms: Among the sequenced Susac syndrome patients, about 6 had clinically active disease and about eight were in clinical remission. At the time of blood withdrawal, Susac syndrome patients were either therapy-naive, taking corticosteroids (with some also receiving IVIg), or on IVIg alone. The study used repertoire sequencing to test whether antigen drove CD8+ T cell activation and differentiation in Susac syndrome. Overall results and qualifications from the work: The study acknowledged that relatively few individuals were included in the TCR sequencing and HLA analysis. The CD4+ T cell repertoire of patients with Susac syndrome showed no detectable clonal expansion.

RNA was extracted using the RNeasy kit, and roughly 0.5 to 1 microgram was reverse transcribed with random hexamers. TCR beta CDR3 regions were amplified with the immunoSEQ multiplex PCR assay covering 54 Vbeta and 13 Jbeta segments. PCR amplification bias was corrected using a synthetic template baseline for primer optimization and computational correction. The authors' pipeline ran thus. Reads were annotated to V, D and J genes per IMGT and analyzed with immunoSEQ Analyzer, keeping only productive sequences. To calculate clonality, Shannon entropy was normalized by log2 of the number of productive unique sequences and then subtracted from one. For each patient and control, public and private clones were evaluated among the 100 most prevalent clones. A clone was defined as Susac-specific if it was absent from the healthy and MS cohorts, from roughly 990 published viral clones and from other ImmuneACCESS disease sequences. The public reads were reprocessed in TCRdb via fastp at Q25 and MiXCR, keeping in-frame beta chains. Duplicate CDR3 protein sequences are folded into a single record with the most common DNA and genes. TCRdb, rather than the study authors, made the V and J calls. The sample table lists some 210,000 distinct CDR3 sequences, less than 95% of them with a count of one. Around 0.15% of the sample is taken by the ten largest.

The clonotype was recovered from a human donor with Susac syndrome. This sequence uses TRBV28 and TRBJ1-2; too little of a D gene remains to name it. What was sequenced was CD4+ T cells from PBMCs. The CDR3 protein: CATLRLVDYGYTF. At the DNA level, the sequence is TGTGCCACCTTGCGGTTAGTCGACTATGGCTACACCTTC.